This paragraph covers one T cell receptor beta chain sequence. What it binds is not known. The data stem from a study of cytomegalovirus exposure and HLA in healthy donors. Study-level findings and limits: A few CMV-associated chains were confirmed in vitro to be specific for CMV antigens.

The V gene end was trimmed by 2 bases and the J gene end by 4 bases; junction bases not matched to a gene: 6. Germline values: CDR1 SGHTA, CDR2 FQGNSA. This CDR3 spans 17 amino acids. PCR used 60 Vbeta primers and 13 Jbeta primers. The protocol was immunoSEQ multiplex PCR, while the TCRdb copy is restricted to in-frame clones and leaves out a portion. The sample holds approximately 120,000 clones, around 82% seen once. Material for sequencing was PBMCs. The origin of this receptor is a middle-aged man in good health and CMV-seronegative. The rearrangement links TRBV7-2 to TRBJ2-1; 12 positions agree with TRBD1. The CDR3 reads CASSLTGTGGLYNEQFF. DNA for the CDR3: TGTGCCAGCAGCTTAACGGGGACAGGGGGCTTGTACAATGAGCAGTTCTTC.